Following are 3 T cell receptor beta chains from one sample sequenced in a study of cytomegalovirus exposure and HLA in healthy donors. PCR was performed using 60 Vbeta and 13 Jbeta primers. Assay: immunoSEQ multiplex PCR; the TCRdb copy retains only in-frame clones and omits some. The sample carries under 130,000 clones, around 80% recorded once. Specimen: PBMCs. The receptors were sampled from a woman aged 40 to 49 in good health and CMV-seronegative.

J is TRBJ1-2 and V is TRBV28; maybe TRBD1 (5 bases). CDR1 and CDR2 (germline): MDHEN, SYDVKM. The V gene lost 11 bases and the J gene lost 4 bases, with 23 bases spanning the gap. The CDR3 is 15 amino acids. This CDR3 is CAVISEVRVGYGYTF. The DNA of the CDR3 is TGTGCCGTGATAAGTGAGGTCAGGGTGGGCTATGGCTACACCTTC.

The genes are TRBV18 and TRBJ1-4, with D possibly matching TRBD1 (5 bases). CDR3 length: 15 amino acids. The V and J ends lost 3 bases and 3 bases respectively, with 11 bases between them. Germline lookup yields CDR1 KGHSH and CDR2 LQKENI. The CDR3: CASSPTGPANEKLFF. The CDR3 bases are TGTGCCAGCTCACCTACAGGTCCCGCTAATGAAAAACTGTTTTTT.

On this clone: A junction boundary mismatches the germline segment, possibly from a read error. This sample also contains other DNA sequences that code for the same CDR3. The genes are TRBV18 and TRBJ1-1, with D uncertain. This CDR3 has 15 amino acids. Germline V gives CDR1 KGHSH, CDR2 LQKENI. CDR3 bases: TGTGCCAGCTCACCGCGGCGGGCCACGAACACTGAAGCCTTCTTT. Amino acid sequence: CASSPRRATNTEAFF. The full variable domain, in which reference TRBV18 and TRBJ1-1 provide the parts outside the CDR3, is NAGVMQNPRHLVRRRGQEARLRCSPMKGHSHVYWYRQLPEEGLKFMVYLQKENIIDESGMPKERFSAEFPKEGPSILRIQQVVRGDSAAYFCASSPRRATNTEAFFGQGTRLTVV.